This passage covers 21 T cell receptor beta chains from one sample sequenced in a study of shared clonotypes between healthy human individuals. Sequencing was performed with immunoSEQ multiplex PCR; in TCRdb, only in-frame clones are kept and a portion is missing. This table holds about 2.4 million clones, around 90% found once. The specimen was naive CD4+ T cells sorted from blood. The subset denotes: CD45RA+ positively selected. These receptors were obtained from a man between 18 and 35 years old in good health.

This chain uses TRBV7-2 with TRBJ2-3; D remains ambiguous. V gave up 1 base and J gave up 3 bases, with 8 bases separating them. Germline CDR1 and CDR2: SGHTA and FQGNSA. The CDR3 has 14 amino acids. The CDR3, as DNA: TGTGCCAGCAGCTTAGGGCGGAGAACAGATACGCAGTATTTT. Translating gives CASSLGRRTDTQYF.

The J gene is TRBJ2-3, the V gene TRBV19; 7 bases are a match to TRBD2. This CDR3 comprises 16 residues. Trimming took 9 bases from V and 5 from J; bases not matched to a gene: 17. Germline V lookup: CDR1 LNHDA, CDR2 SQIVND (reference sequence). The CDR3 spells CASSTPGLAERDTQYF. CDR3 nucleotides: TGTGCCAGCTCAACCCCGGGCCTAGCGGAGAGAGATACGCAGTATTTT.

This chain uses TRBV7-2 with TRBJ1-5; 7 nucleotides match TRBD1. The CDR3 runs to 14 residues. From germline, CDR1 is SGHTA and CDR2 FQGNSA. With V trimmed by 3 bases and J by 7 bases, 6 bases remained unmatched. The CDR3, as DNA: TGTGCCAGCAGCTTGGCAAGGGGGCACCAGCCCCAGCATTTT. Translating gives CASSLARGHQPQHF.

V gene TRBV9 combines with J gene TRBJ2-3, with D perhaps matching TRBD2 (5 bases). V gave up 3 bases and J gave up 4 bases, with 9 bases separating them. The CDR3 runs to 13 residues. The germline gives CDR1 SGDLS, CDR2 YYNGEE. The CDR3 loop is CASSELVPDTQYF. The CDR3 DNA follows: TGTGCCAGCAGCGAACTAGTACCAGATACGCAGTATTTT.

This chain connects TRBV18 to TRBJ2-2, with D perhaps TRBD1 (5 bases). V lost 4 bases and J 5 bases, leaving 11 bases between the germline ends. The germline V gene has CDR1 KGHSH and CDR2 LQKENI. This CDR3 spans 14 amino acids. DNA of the CDR3: TGTGCCAGCTCACTATCAGGGTCGACCGGGGAGCTGTTTTTT. It yields the protein CASSLSGSTGELFF.

This clone was counted once. The rearrangement links TRBV7-9 to TRBJ2-7; 7 nucleotides align to TRBD1. CDR1 and CDR2 (germline): SEHNR, FQNEAQ (reference sequence). The J segment lost 2 bases and the V segment lost 1 base, leaving 11 bases of the junction unmatched. The CDR3 contains 17 residues. In DNA, the CDR3 is TGTGCCAGCAGCTTAGATCTCCTACGGGACAGTACCTACGAGCAGTACTTC. It codes for CASSLDLLRDSTYEQYF.

V and J are TRBV5-4 and TRBJ1-1, with D perhaps matching TRBD1 (5 bases). The CDR3 length is 16 residues. Per the germline V gene, CDR1 is SGHNT and CDR2 is YYREEE (reference sequence). The CDR3 nucleotides are TGTGCGACCATCCCTCATGGGGCAAATATGAACACTGAAGCTTTCTTT. It codes for CATIPHGANMNTEAFF. Full variable domain (remainder filled in from reference TRBV5-4 and TRBJ1-1): ETGVTQSPTHLIKTRGQQVTLRCSSQSGHNTVSWYQQALGQGPQFIFQYYREEENGRGNFPPRFSGLQFPNYSSELNVNALELDDSALYLCATIPHGANMNTEAFFGQGTRLTVV.

The chain carries TRBV11-2 and TRBJ1-2; D remains ambiguous. CDR3 length: 14 residues. Deletions cut 0 bases from V and 8 bases from J, with 13 bases between. The V gene's germline CDR1 is SGHAT and CDR2 FQNNGV. CDR3 sequence (DNA): TGTGCCAGCAGCTTAGATTCCACAGCTAAAGGCTACACCTTC. It encodes CASSLDSTAKGYTF. Based on the CDR3 plus reference TRBV11-2 and TRBJ1-2, the full variable domain is EAGVAQSPRYKIIEKRQSVAFWCNPISGHATLYWYQQILGQGPKLLIQFQNNGVVDDSQLPKDRFSAERLKGVDSTLKIQPAKLEDSAVYLCASSLDSTAKGYTFGSGTRLTVV.

The chain employs TRBV5-6 and TRBJ2-7, with D possibly being TRBD1 (5 bases). This CDR3 comprises 15 residues. Trimming took off 4 bases at V and 0 bases at J, with 14 bases between the two ends. Germline lookup yields CDR1 SGHDT and CDR2 YYEEEE. CDR3 amino acids: CASSIDSLGSYEQYF. The CDR3 nucleotides are TGTGCCAGCAGCATCGACAGTCTCGGCTCCTACGAGCAGTACTTC.

In nucleotides, the CDR3 is TGTGCCAGCAGCTTAGAATGGGTAGGCCACACCCACGGCTACACCTTC. It encodes CASSLEWVGHTHGYTF. The V gene is TRBV7-9, the J gene TRBJ1-2; D is unclear. CDR1 is SEHNR, CDR2 FQNEAQ, per germline (reference sequence). Trimming took off 1 base at V and 8 bases at J, with 20 bases between the two ends. The CDR3 consists of 16 residues.

This clone was found once. As DNA, the CDR3 is TGTGCCACCAGCGCCGGGACAGGGGGCGTTAAAAGCTACGAGCAGTACTTC. Translating it yields CATSAGTGGVKSYEQYF. The chain employs TRBV15 and TRBJ2-7; TRBD1 matches 12 bases. Germline CDR1 is LNHNV and CDR2 is YYDKDF (reference sequence). V dropped 5 bases and J dropped 3; count of bases not matched to a gene: 11. The CDR3 covers 17 residues.

This clone has only one observation. The gene calls are TRBV10-2 and TRBJ1-6, with D possibly matching TRBD1 (5 bases). Germline V gene data show CDR1 as WSHSY and CDR2 as SAAADI. The CDR3 runs to 15 residues. Trimming left V 5 bases short and J 10 bases short, with 18 bases between. The CDR3 coding sequence is TGCGCCAGCAGTTCGGGGGACTCGGTCGGGTCACCCCTCCACTTT. Its protein is CASSSGDSVGSPLHF.

The rearrangement uses TRBV11-3 and TRBJ2-2, with TRBD2 matching 8 bases. The CDR3 runs 17 residues. Germline V gene sequence: CDR1 SGHNT, CDR2 YENEEA. V was clipped by 2 bases and J by 0 bases; unmatched bases: 5. The CDR3 here is CASSLSSGASNTGELFF. The CDR3 nucleotides read TGTGCCAGCAGCTTAAGTAGCGGGGCCTCGAACACCGGGGAGCTGTTTTTT.

This clone has only a few counts. The chain couples TRBV14 to TRBJ2-2, with a tentative D call TRBD2 (5 bases). The V gene lost 3 bases and the J gene lost 4 bases, with 15 bases spanning the gap. Per the germline V gene, CDR1 is SGHDN and CDR2 is FVKESK. This CDR3 is built from 16 residues. CDR3 amino acids: CASSHRTLEGTGELFF. The CDR3 DNA sequence: TGTGCCAGCAGCCACCGGACCCTCGAGGGCACCGGGGAGCTGTTTTTT. Full variable domain (rest looked up from reference TRBV14 and TRBJ2-2): EAGVTQFPSHSVIEKGQTVTLRCDPISGHDNLYWYRRVMGKEIKFLLHFVKESKQDESGMPNNRFLAERTGGTYSTLKVQPAELEDSGVYFCASSHRTLEGTGELFFGEGSRLTVL.

The V gene is TRBV9, the J gene TRBJ2-5, with 12 bases that match TRBD1. Germline V lookup: CDR1 SGDLS, CDR2 YYNGEE. The CDR3 consists of 16 residues. V dropped 0 bases and J dropped 6; count of bases not matched to a gene: 6. The CDR3 reads CASSVGGTGGRKTQYF. In DNA, the CDR3 is TGTGCCAGCAGCGTAGGTGGGACAGGGGGCCGAAAGACCCAGTACTTC.

This clone was counted a single time. The chain combines TRBV6-1 with TRBJ2-7, with unresolved D. The V and J ends lost 10 bases and 3 bases respectively, with 10 bases between them. Germline V gene data show CDR1 as MNHNS and CDR2 as SASEGT. This CDR3 has 11 residues. CDR3 sequence reads: CATLGDYEQYF. The CDR3 bases are TGTGCCACCCTGGGTGACTACGAGCAGTACTTC.

V is TRBV19 and J is TRBJ2-2; D gene unclear. The CDR3 runs 15 residues. Germline CDR1 is LNHDA and CDR2 is SQIVND (reference sequence). V was shortened by 7 bases and J by 0 bases, with 12 bases between the two germline ends. The CDR3 loop is CASMVLAANTGELFF. CDR3 nucleotide sequence: TGTGCCAGTATGGTACTGGCCGCGAACACCGGGGAGCTGTTTTTT.

The V gene is TRBV5-6, the J gene TRBJ1-4; 9 bases fit TRBD1. The trim removed 7 bases at V and 5 bases at J, leaving 3 bases unmatched. The CDR3 covers 13 residues. The germline CDR1 and CDR2 sequences are SGHDT and YYEEEE. This chain's CDR3 is CASRGQGNEKLFF. The CDR3 DNA sequence: TGTGCCAGCCGCGGACAGGGGAATGAAAAACTGTTTTTT.

This sequence joins TRBV28 and TRBJ1-2; no reliable D call. Germline V gene data show CDR1 as MDHEN and CDR2 as SYDVKM. The CDR3 covers 12 residues. V was trimmed by 10 bases and J by 8 bases, leaving 17 bases between them. The CDR3 is CATGPAGSGYTF. The CDR3 DNA is TGTGCCACCGGCCCTGCAGGATCCGGCTACACCTTC.

The chain recombines TRBV29-1 with TRBJ1-4; perhaps TRBD1 as D (5 bases). The germline V and J ends were trimmed by 4 bases and 4 bases, with 10 bases remaining between them. Germline lookup yields CDR1 SQVTM and CDR2 ANQGSEA. The CDR3 runs 13 residues. This CDR3 is CSVARAGNEKLFF. CDR3 DNA: TGCAGCGTTGCCAGGGCCGGTAATGAAAAACTGTTTTTT.

The genes are TRBV11-2 and TRBJ1-6, with D possibly being TRBD1 (5 bases). Germline values: CDR1 SGHAT, CDR2 FQNNGV. V dropped 4 bases and J dropped 7 bases, with 14 bases sitting between them. This CDR3 has 15 amino acids. CDR3 in amino acids: CASSSTGTVNSPLHF. The CDR3 DNA follows: TGTGCCAGCAGCTCCACCGGGACGGTGAATTCACCCCTCCACTTT.